These 3 T cell receptor beta chains share one sample of origin, sequenced in a study of vaccination and CD4 T cells after COVID-19. Stated treatment: approximately 10-day PBMC culture with coronavirus spike peptide pools or control peptides (ViraFEST assay). Antigen specificity for these receptors is unknown. Sequence data for DNA of cultured CD4+ T cells were generated by the Oncomine TCR Beta short-read assay. TCRdb re-called the PCR reads through MiXCR, storing one row per CDR3 protein. This sample has about 15,000 distinct CDR3 sequences, with about 60% found just once. Sequenced: CD4+ T cells from blood, cultured in vitro. The receptors were gathered from a human donor who had recovered from COVID-19.

This clonotype was recorded only once. The chain joins TRBV6-4 to TRBJ1-1; 7 nucleotides match TRBD1. With 4 bases clipped from V and 6 bases from J, the junction kept 5 bases outside the gene matches. The CDR3 has 13 amino acids. Germline CDR1 MRHNA, CDR2 SNTAGT. DNA for the CDR3: TGTGCCAGCAGTGTCTCGGGGACAGCTGAAGCTTTCTTT. The encoded protein is CASSVSGTAEAFF.

The V gene is TRBV20-1, the J gene TRBJ2-7; 15 nucleotides line up with TRBD2. J lost 2 bases, V lost 3 bases, and 5 bases had no gene match. This CDR3 region has 16 residues. Germline CDR1 reads DFQATT; CDR2 reads SNEGSKA (reference sequence). The CDR3 here is CSAREGLAGGPYEQYF. The CDR3 coding sequence is TGCAGTGCTAGGGAGGGACTAGCGGGAGGCCCCTACGAGCAGTACTTC.

V is TRBV27 and J is TRBJ2-7, with D perhaps assigned TRBD1 or TRBD2 (5 bases each). V was trimmed by 5 bases and J by 6 bases, leaving 14 bases between them. CDR1 and CDR2 from the germline V gene are MNHEY and SMNVEV (reference sequence). The CDR3 sequence is 13 residues long. This CDR3 reads CASSMGPVGEQYF. For the CDR3, the DNA is TGTGCCAGCAGTATGGGACCTGTGGGCGAGCAGTACTTC.